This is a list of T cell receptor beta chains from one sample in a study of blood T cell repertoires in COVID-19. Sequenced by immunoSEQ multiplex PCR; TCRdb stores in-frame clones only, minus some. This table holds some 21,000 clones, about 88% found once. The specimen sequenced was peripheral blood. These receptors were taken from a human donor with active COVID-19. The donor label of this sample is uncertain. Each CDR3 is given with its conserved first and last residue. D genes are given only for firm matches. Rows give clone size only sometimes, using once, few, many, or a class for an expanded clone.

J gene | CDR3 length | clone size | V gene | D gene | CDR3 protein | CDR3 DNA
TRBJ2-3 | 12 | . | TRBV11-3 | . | CASSLQTDTQYF | TGTGCCAGCAGCTTACAAACAGATACGCAGTATTTT
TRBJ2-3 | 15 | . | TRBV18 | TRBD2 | CASSILAGDTDTQYF | TGTGCCAGCTCGATACTAGCGGGAGACACAGATACGCAGTATTTT
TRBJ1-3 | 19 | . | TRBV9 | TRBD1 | CASSVRSIQGADSGNTIYF | TGTGCCAGCAGCGTGAGGTCAATACAGGGGGCGGACTCTGGAAACACCATATATTTT
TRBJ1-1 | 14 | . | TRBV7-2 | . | CASSLAYGGEAAFF | TGTGCCAGCAGCTTAGCTTATGGGGGGGAAGCGGCTTTCTTT
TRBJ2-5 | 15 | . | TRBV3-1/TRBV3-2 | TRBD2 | CASSQEDGGQETQYF | TGTGCCAGCAGCCAAGAAGACGGGGGGCAAGAGACCCAGTACTTC
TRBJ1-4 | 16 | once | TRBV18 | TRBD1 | CASSPPLTGVNEKLFF | TGTGCCAGCTCACCACCGTTGACAGGGGTTAATGAAAAACTGTTTTTT
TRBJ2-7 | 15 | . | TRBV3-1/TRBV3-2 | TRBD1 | CASSQAGTGPREQYF | TGTGCCAGCAGCCAAGCCGGGACAGGCCCTCGCGAGCAGTACTTC
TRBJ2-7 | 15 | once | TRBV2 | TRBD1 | CASREGRTGMNEQYF | TGTGCCAGCAGGGAGGGGAGGACAGGGATGAACGAGCAGTACTTC
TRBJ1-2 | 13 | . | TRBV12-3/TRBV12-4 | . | CASSPSSNYGYTF | TGTGCCAGCAGCCCCTCCAGTAACTATGGCTACACCTTC
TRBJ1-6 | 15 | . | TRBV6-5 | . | CASSHPRDSNSPLHF | TGTGCCAGCAGCCACCCTAGAGACAGTAATTCACCCCTCCACTTT